One and the same sample provided the 30 T cell receptor beta chains below, sequenced in a study of blood T cell repertoires in COVID-19. The assay was immunoSEQ multiplex PCR, and TCRdb's table has in-frame clones only and misses some. The sample includes approximately 300,000 clones, around 85% of them seen just once. The sequenced sample consisted of PBMCs or T cells enriched from blood (not recorded which). Every receptor here comes from a woman in her 30s who had been exposed to COVID-19.

The chain combines TRBV9 with TRBJ2-1; 10 nucleotides line up with TRBD2. V trimming: 4 bases; J trimming: 7 bases; junction bases outside the gene matches: 20. The CDR3 loop spans 19 amino acids. Germline V CDR1 and CDR2: SGDLS, YYNGEE. CDR3 loop: CASSSLRAGGPYGMNEQFF. CDR3 DNA sequence: TGTGCCAGCAGCTCCCTGCGAGCGGGGGGGCCCTATGGGATGAATGAGCAGTTCTTC.

V is TRBV30 and J is TRBJ2-3; TRBD2 agrees at 10 bases. The CDR3 runs to 15 residues. In germline, CDR1 is GTSNPN, CDR2 SVGIG (reference sequence). The V and J ends lost 0 bases and 3 bases, in that order; junction bases with no gene match: 3. The CDR3 bases are TGTGCCTGGAGTGTAGGTAGCGGGGGGACAGATACGCAGTATTTT. Its translation is CAWSVGSGGTDTQYF.

This rearrangement joins TRBV30 to TRBJ2-4, with TRBD2 as a possible D gene (6 bases). The CDR3 spans 14 residues. The germline V gene has CDR1 GTSNPN and CDR2 SVGIG (reference sequence). V lost 0 bases to trimming and J lost 8 bases, with 14 bases between them. CDR3 nucleotide sequence: TGTGCCTGGAGTGTCGGGGGAATGGGGGACATTCAGTACTTC. Translation gives CAWSVGGMGDIQYF. Full variable domain (rest looked up from reference TRBV30 and TRBJ2-4): SQTIHQWPATLVQPVGSPLSLECTVEGTSNPNLYWYRQAAGRGLQLLFYSVGIGQISSEVPQNLSASRPQDRQFILSSKKLLLSDSGFYLCAWSVGGMGDIQYFGAGTRLSVL.

The CDR3 DNA is TGTGCCTGGAACGACTACAGGGCTGGGGCCAACGTCCTGACTTTC. Translation: CAWNDYRAGANVLTF. J is TRBJ2-6 and V is TRBV30; TRBD1 is a possible D gene (6 bases). V lost 4 bases, J lost 2 bases, and 12 bases lay in between. In germline, CDR1 is GTSNPN, CDR2 SVGIG (reference sequence). The CDR3 contains 15 residues.

The chain employs TRBV30 and TRBJ2-3; TRBD1 matches at 7 bases. J lost 0 bases, V lost 0 bases, and 12 bases had no gene match. The CDR3 totals 18 residues. Per the germline V gene, CDR1 is GTSNPN and CDR2 is SVGIG (reference sequence). The DNA for the CDR3 is TGTGCCTGGAGTGTAGGTCAGGGGGAAGGGTTTAGCACAGATACGCAGTATTTT. Its protein product is CAWSVGQGEGFSTDTQYF.

V usage is TRBV3-1 (or the pseudogene TRBV3-2) and J usage is TRBJ2-5; TRBD2 is a possible D gene (7 bases). Trimming stripped 4 bases from V and 4 bases from J, with 16 bases between. The germline gives CDR1 LGHDT, CDR2 YNNKEL (reference sequence). The CDR3 has 15 residues. The CDR3 here is CASSRVGGPRETQYF. Here the CDR3 DNA reads TGTGCCAGCAGCCGAGTGGGGGGGCCCAGAGAGACCCAGTACTTC.

The chain joins TRBV5-1 to TRBJ2-4; D is uncertain. Germline CDR1 SGHRS, CDR2 YFSETQ. This CDR3 contains 14 residues. V dropped 0 bases and J dropped 6 bases, with 10 bases sitting between them. For the CDR3, the DNA is TGCGCCAGCAGCTTGGATAGCAGCCTAAACATTCAGTACTTC. This codes for CASSLDSSLNIQYF. The full variable domain, in which reference TRBV5-1 and TRBJ2-4 provide the parts outside the CDR3, is KAGVTQTPRYLIKTRGQQVTLSCSPISGHRSVSWYQQTPGQGLQFLFEYFSETQRNKGNFPGRFSGRQFSNSRSEMNVSTLELGDSALYLCASSLDSSLNIQYFGAGTRLSVL.

Turning to this clone: The junction departs from the called germline gene at one end, perhaps through a read error. The V gene is TRBV24-1, the J gene TRBJ1-1, with 9 bases lining up with TRBD1. CDR3 length: 13 residues. CDR1 KGHDR and CDR2 SFDVKD come from the germline V gene. CDR3 nucleotide sequence: TGTGCCGCCAGGACAGGGGTTGGCACTGAAGCTTTCTTT. Its protein product is CAARTGVGTEAFF.

This chain joins TRBV3-1 (or the pseudogene TRBV3-2) and TRBJ2-3; 12 bases map to TRBD2. In germline, CDR1 is LGHDT, CDR2 YNNKEL (reference sequence). V trimming: 4 bases; J trimming: 2 bases; junction bases outside the gene matches: 4. CDR3 length equals 16 residues. CDR3 DNA: TGTGCCAGCAGCCGTCGACTAGCGGGGGCCACAGATACGCAGTATTTT. Translating gives CASSRRLAGATDTQYF.

V is TRBV6-5 and J is TRBJ1-5; D is ambiguous. Between the trimmed V and J ends, which lost 5 bases and 3 bases, there was a span of 8 bases. CDR3 size: 13 residues. Germline V gene lookup returns CDR1 MNHEY and CDR2 SVGAGI. This CDR3 is CASSTQVNQPQHF. As DNA, the CDR3 is TGTGCCAGCAGTACCCAGGTCAATCAGCCCCAGCATTTT.

V gene TRBV19 combines with J gene TRBJ1-1; a weak D match, TRBD1 (5 bases). Germline CDR1 LNHDA, CDR2 SQIVND (reference sequence). This CDR3 spans 15 amino acids. V was shortened by 2 bases and J by 1 base, with 11 bases between the two germline ends. The CDR3 DNA follows: TGTGCCAGTAGTATAACCAGGGCTCCGAACACTGAAGCTTTCTTT. Translation: CASSITRAPNTEAFF.

The rearrangement links TRBV28 to TRBJ1-2; D not resolved. Germline values: CDR1 MDHEN, CDR2 SYDVKM. Deletions cut 2 bases from V and 8 bases from J, with 15 bases between. This CDR3 is built from 14 residues. This CDR3 is CASSLLSGVLGYTF. The CDR3 bases are TGTGCCAGCAGTTTACTGTCCGGGGTTCTGGGCTACACCTTC.

This rearrangement joins TRBV6-2 or TRBV6-3 to TRBJ2-7; D ambiguous. Germline assignment: CDR1 MNHEY and CDR2 SVGEGT. The CDR3 runs to 12 residues. Trimming took off 3 bases at V and 1 base at J, with 4 bases between the two ends. The CDR3 here is CASSYRSYEQYF. The CDR3 DNA is TGTGCCAGCAGTTATCGGTCCTACGAGCAGTACTTC.

The V call is TRBV5-3, the J call TRBJ1-5; perhaps TRBD1 as D (5 bases). TRBV5-3 is an ORF for which the function is uncertain. The CDR3 sequence is 15 residues long. V lost 3 bases, J lost 3 bases, and 13 bases lay in between. CDR3 amino acids: CARSWGGRPNQPQHF. The CDR3 bases are TGTGCCAGAAGCTGGGGCGGACGGCCCAATCAGCCCCAGCATTTT.

The chain combines TRBV7-8 with TRBJ2-7; 8 nucleotides match TRBD2. The CDR3 runs 15 residues. V lost 1 base to trimming and J lost 7 bases; unmatched junction nucleotides: 9. The germline V gene has CDR1 SGHVS and CDR2 FQNEAQ. The CDR3 region is CASSLDHGRGEEQYF. The CDR3 DNA is TGTGCCAGCAGCTTAGATCACGGGCGGGGGGAAGAGCAGTACTTC.

This rearrangement joins TRBV30 to TRBJ1-2, with 7 bases identical to TRBD1. The junction had 4 bases not matched to a gene; V was cut back by 0 bases and J by 0 bases. The CDR3 consists of 15 residues. Looked up from germline, CDR1 is GTSNPN and CDR2 is SVGIG (reference sequence). CDR3 DNA sequence: TGTGCCTGGAGTGTCAAGGGGACAGCTAACTATGGCTACACCTTC. It codes for CAWSVKGTANYGYTF.

The chain has TRBV21-1 and TRBJ2-4; the table names TRBD1, a call not compared with the DNA. TRBV21-1 is marked as a pseudogene. The CDR3 spans 14 residues. CDR3 coding DNA: TGTGCCAGCAGCAAAGTCGCCAGCAAAAACATTCAGTACTTC. Translated, it gives CASSKVASKNIQYF.

CDR3: CASSPDSLLAGNTIYF. The CDR3 DNA follows: TGTGCCAGCAGCCCCGACAGCTTATTAGCTGGAAACACCATATATTTT. V usage is TRBV7-8 and J usage is TRBJ1-3; tentative D call: TRBD1 (5 bases). The CDR3 contains 16 residues. Germline V gene data show CDR1 as SGHVS and CDR2 as FQNEAQ. V was trimmed by 5 bases and J by 2 bases, leaving 16 bases between them.

The V gene is TRBV12-3 or TRBV12-4, the J gene TRBJ2-7; D gene unclear. Trimming took off 6 bases at V and 0 bases at J, with 6 bases between the two ends. CDR3 size: 12 residues. The CDR3 protein is CASRVSSYEQYF. The CDR3 DNA reads as TGTGCCAGCAGGGTCAGCTCCTACGAGCAGTACTTC.

The J gene is TRBJ1-3, the V gene TRBV6-5; 7 bases are a match to TRBD1. The CDR3 is 15 amino acids. CDR1 is MNHEY, CDR2 SVGAGI, per germline. Trimming took 6 bases from V and 0 from J; bases not matched to a gene: 5. CDR3 region: CASRQQGLSGNTIYF. CDR3 nucleotide sequence: TGTGCCAGCAGGCAACAGGGGCTCTCTGGAAACACCATATATTTT.

The V call is TRBV19, the J call TRBJ1-2; D gene uncertain. Germline assignment: CDR1 LNHDA and CDR2 SQIVND (reference sequence). Trimming cost V 6 bases and J 7 bases, with 21 bases left between them. CDR3 size: 15 residues. DNA for the CDR3: TGTGCCAGTAGACTGGGCCTTGAAAGTTATGGTGGCTACACCTTC. Residues: CASRLGLESYGGYTF. Full variable domain (missing parts from reference TRBV19 and TRBJ1-2): DGGITQSPKYLFRKEGQNVTLSCEQNLNHDAMYWYRQDPGQGLRLIYYSQIVNDFQKGDIAEGYSVSREKKESFPLTVTSAQKNPTAFYLCASRLGLESYGGYTFGSGTRLTVV.

The V and J genes are TRBV5-1 and TRBJ2-1; TRBD1 aligns across 11 bases. Unmatched junction bases numbered 6, after V lost 4 bases and J lost 0 bases. Germline CDR1 and CDR2: SGHRS and YFSETQ. This CDR3 comprises 17 residues. CDR3: CASSGRDRGFSYNEQFF. The DNA of the CDR3 is TGCGCCAGCAGCGGTCGGGACAGGGGGTTCTCCTACAATGAGCAGTTCTTC. Using reference TRBV5-1 and TRBJ2-1 for the parts outside the CDR3, the full variable domain is KAGVTQTPRYLIKTRGQQVTLSCSPISGHRSVSWYQQTPGQGLQFLFEYFSETQRNKGNFPGRFSGRQFSNSRSEMNVSTLELGDSALYLCASSGRDRGFSYNEQFFGPGTRLTVL.

The chain couples TRBV4-1 to TRBJ2-7, with 9 bases that match TRBD2. This CDR3 is 15 amino acids long. Trimming removed 2 bases from V and 2 bases from J; junction bases left unmatched: 4. CDR1 and CDR2 from the germline V gene are MGHRA and YSYEKL. In nucleotides, the CDR3 is TGCGCCAGCAGCCAAAAGACTAGCGGAACCTACGAGCAGTACTTC. As protein: CASSQKTSGTYEQYF.

J is TRBJ2-2 and V is TRBV2; D gene uncertain. CDR3 size: 15 residues. CDR1 and CDR2 from the germline V gene are SNHLY and FYNNEI. V lost 8 bases, J lost 0 bases, and 13 bases lay in between. The CDR3 DNA follows: TGTGCCAGCTTACCCGTATCTACGAACACCGGGGAGCTGTTTTTT. It translates to CASLPVSTNTGELFF.

V and J are TRBV19 and TRBJ1-1; 9 bases fit TRBD1. V was pared by 7 bases and J by 10 bases, with 7 bases of the junction left unmatched. The CDR3 consists of 12 residues. CDR1 and CDR2 from the germline V gene are LNHDA and SQIVND (reference sequence). The DNA of the CDR3 is TGTGCCAGTACTCGGACAGGGGTGCGAGCTTTCTTT. This sequence encodes CASTRTGVRAFF.

This chain joins TRBV18 and TRBJ2-5; possible D gene TRBD2, 6 bases. This CDR3 is 15 amino acids long. The germline CDR1 and CDR2 sequences are KGHSH and LQKENI. V was clipped by 0 bases and J by 7 bases, with 15 bases between them. CDR3 protein: CASSPPTGAPGTQYF. In DNA, the CDR3 is TGTGCCAGCTCACCACCGACGGGAGCGCCGGGGACCCAGTACTTC.

Notes on this clone: This specimen includes other DNA sequences encoding the same CDR3. This sequence joins TRBV28 and TRBJ1-1; D unresolved. The V and J ends lost 5 bases and 0 bases respectively, with 7 bases between them. From germline, CDR1 is MDHEN and CDR2 SYDVKM. The CDR3 extends over 13 amino acids. CDR3 sequence: CASSLTVNTEAFF. CDR3 bases: TGTGCCAGCAGTCTTACGGTGAACACTGAAGCTTTCTTT. Drawing the rest from reference TRBV28 and TRBJ1-1, the complete variable domain is DVKVTQSSRYLVKRTGEKVFLECVQDMDHENMFWYRQDPGLGLRLIYFSYDVKMKEKGDIPEGYSVSREKKERFSLILESASTNQTSMYLCASSLTVNTEAFFGQGTRLTVV.

Concerning this clone itself: Within the sample, other DNA sequences also encode this same CDR3. The chain joins TRBV2 to TRBJ2-7; no reliable D call. This CDR3 comprises 12 residues. The germline gives CDR1 SNHLY, CDR2 FYNNEI. The V gene lost 6 bases and the J gene lost 2 bases, with 8 bases spanning the gap. CDR3: CASRSGTYEQYF. Written as DNA, the CDR3 is TGTGCCAGCAGGTCGGGTACCTACGAGCAGTACTTC.

This clone has more than one count but fewer than ten. The J gene is TRBJ1-5, the V gene TRBV2; 9 nucleotides match TRBD1. Trimming at V came to 6 bases and at J to 0 bases, leaving 18 bases not matched to a gene. Germline CDR1 is SNHLY and CDR2 is FYNNEI. The CDR3 covers 20 residues. CDR3 region: CASRHTPPGTGINSNQPQHF. CDR3 coding DNA: TGTGCCAGCAGACACACACCACCGGGGACAGGGATAAATAGCAATCAGCCCCAGCATTTT.

The chain is built from TRBV7-9 and TRBJ2-3; a possible D gene is TRBD1 (6 bases). CDR1 and CDR2 (germline): SEHNR, FQNEAQ (reference sequence). V lost 2 bases to trimming and J lost 6 bases, with 15 bases between them. The CDR3 consists of 15 residues. The CDR3 is CASSLTQGHIDTQYF. The CDR3 DNA sequence: TGTGCCAGCAGCTTAACTCAGGGGCACATCGATACGCAGTATTTT.